The 30 T cell receptor beta chains below were found in one sample sequenced in a study of neoadjuvant anti-PD-1 for oral cavity cancer. The time point was: after neoadjuvant nivolumab, at surgical resection. Produced via immunoSEQ multiplex PCR; TCRdb's table is partial and in-frame only. The data show over 65,000 clones, approximately 87% seen once. Sequenced here: PBMCs, sampled after nivolumab (anti-PD-1) treatment. The origin of the receptors is a person between 40 and 79 years old with oral cavity squamous cell carcinoma.

This chain links TRBV6-4 with TRBJ2-1; 7 positions match TRBD1. The CDR3 contains 16 residues. V trimming: 7 bases; J trimming: 4 bases; junction bases outside the gene matches: 13. Germline values: CDR1 MRHNA, CDR2 SNTAGT. CDR3 sequence: CASKRYPRDSYNEQFF. CDR3 DNA sequence: TGTGCCAGCAAAAGATACCCCCGGGACAGTTACAATGAGCAGTTCTTC.

This clone was found a few times. The chain links TRBV5-4 to TRBJ1-1, with D possibly matching TRBD1 (6 bases). The CDR3 sequence is 15 residues long. CDR1 SGHNT and CDR2 YYREEE come from the germline V gene (reference sequence). Trimming took off 1 base at V and 5 bases at J, with 15 bases between the two ends. The CDR3 DNA reads as TGTGCCAGCAGCTTGCAGGGGCCGCGGGGAACTGAAGCTTTCTTT. This translates into CASSLQGPRGTEAFF.

The chain recombines TRBV5-4 with TRBJ2-7, with 8 bases fitting TRBD1. The V gene's germline CDR1 is SGHNT and CDR2 YYREEE (reference sequence). There are 14 residues in the CDR3. V was clipped by 7 bases and J by 2 bases; unmatched bases: 8. CDR3 region: CASHRDRRAYEQYF. CDR3 sequence (DNA): TGTGCCAGCCACCGGGACAGGCGCGCCTACGAGCAGTACTTC.

This CDR3 is CAISESSLAGDRKNIQYF. The CDR3 bases are TGTGCCATCAGTGAGTCCTCACTAGCGGGGGACAGGAAAAACATTCAGTACTTC. The V gene is TRBV10-3, the J gene TRBJ2-4, with TRBD2 identical over 11 bases. Germline-derived CDR1 and CDR2 are ENHRY and SYGVKD. The CDR3 sequence is 18 residues long. The ends lost 0 bases at V and 4 bases at J; junction bases unmatched: 8.

The chain uses TRBV5-4 and TRBJ2-7; 8 bases fit TRBD1. The junction had 16 bases not matched to a gene; V was cut back by 0 bases and J by 2 bases. Germline values: CDR1 SGHNT, CDR2 YYREEE (reference sequence). This CDR3 contains 19 residues. The CDR3 DNA is TGTGCCAGCAGCTTGGGCCCCCCGCAGGGGGCAATAGTCACCTACGAGCAGTACTTC. Translating it yields CASSLGPPQGAIVTYEQYF.

This chain connects TRBV6-6 to TRBJ2-1, with a weak D call TRBD1 (6 bases). This CDR3 is built from 15 residues. The V gene's germline CDR1 is MNHNY and CDR2 SVGAGI (reference sequence). V lost 2 bases and J lost 0, with 8 bases in between. CDR3 sequence (DNA): TGTGCCAGCAGTTACGAAGGGGGCTCCTACAATGAGCAGTTCTTC. As protein: CASSYEGGSYNEQFF.

The chain employs TRBV7-9 and TRBJ2-1, with 8 bases aligning to TRBD2. The V segment lost 3 bases and the J segment 7 bases; nucleotides outside the gene matches: 11. The CDR3 covers 16 residues. CDR1 is SEHNR and CDR2 is FQNEAQ in the germline V gene (reference sequence). The CDR3: CASSFGSAGVGNEQFF. CDR3 bases: TGTGCCAGCAGCTTTGGGTCAGCGGGAGTTGGAAATGAGCAGTTCTTC.

The chain recombines TRBV2 with TRBJ2-1; no definite D call. The germline V and J ends were trimmed by 8 bases and 9 bases, with 20 bases remaining between them. Germline CDR1 is SNHLY and CDR2 is FYNNEI. The CDR3 loop spans 14 amino acids. Here the CDR3 DNA reads TGTGCCAGCGGGCCGACTCTTATGTTGGGTGAGCAGTTCTTC. It encodes CASGPTLMLGEQFF.

V is TRBV6-1 and J is TRBJ2-1, with D unclear. Germline-derived CDR1 and CDR2 are MNHNS and SASEGT. This CDR3 is 12 amino acids long. V was pared by 8 bases and J by 4 bases, with 9 bases between. In DNA form, the CDR3 reads TGTGCCAGCGGGCGCCTTTACAATGAGCAGTTCTTC. Protein product: CASGRLYNEQFF.

This sequence joins TRBV7-6 and TRBJ2-3; D might be TRBD2 (5 bases). Per germline, CDR1 SGHVS and CDR2 FNYEAQ. The CDR3 is 16 residues long. V was shortened by 5 bases and J by 4 bases, with 19 bases between the two germline ends. The CDR3 reads CASSLTAQVGADTQYF. The DNA of the CDR3 is TGTGCCAGCAGCCTTACCGCCCAGGTGGGAGCAGATACGCAGTATTTT.

The chain links TRBV14 to TRBJ2-1; no firm D call. V lost 3 bases to trimming and J lost 2 bases, with 11 bases between them. The germline CDR1 and CDR2 sequences are SGHDN and FVKESK. The CDR3 contains 15 residues. Here the CDR3 DNA reads TGTGCCAGCAGCCACCCCCTCATAGCCTACAATGAGCAGTTCTTC. As protein: CASSHPLIAYNEQFF.

This sequence joins TRBV2 and TRBJ1-4; no clear D gene. Germline CDR1 and CDR2: SNHLY and FYNNEI. The V end was cut by 5 bases, the J end by 4 bases, with 11 bases between. This CDR3 has 14 residues. CDR3 sequence (DNA): TGTGCCAGCAGTTATGGAGGGAATAATGAAAAACTGTTTTTT. Amino acids: CASSYGGNNEKLFF.

This clone has a single count. The V call is TRBV2, the J call TRBJ2-7; unclear D gene. The V gene lost 6 bases and the J gene lost 5 bases, with 14 bases spanning the gap. The CDR3 has 13 amino acids. Germline CDR1 reads SNHLY; CDR2 reads FYNNEI. CDR3 nucleotides: TGTGCCAGCAGACGAGGTTGGGGAAACGAGCAGTACTTC. As protein: CASRRGWGNEQYF.

This chain links TRBV5-1 with TRBJ2-7; a weak D match, TRBD2 (6 bases). This CDR3 is 14 amino acids long. Germline V gene data show CDR1 as SGHRS and CDR2 as YFSETQ. Trimming took off 1 base at V and 7 bases at J, with 15 bases between the two ends. The CDR3 nucleotides read TGCGCCAGCAGCTTGACTAGCTCCTCGAGTGAGCAGTACTTC. Amino acids: CASSLTSSSSEQYF. The whole variable domain, remainder taken from reference TRBV5-1 and TRBJ2-7, is KAGVTQTPRYLIKTRGQQVTLSCSPISGHRSVSWYQQTPGQGLQFLFEYFSETQRNKGNFPGRFSGRQFSNSRSEMNVSTLELGDSALYLCASSLTSSSSEQYFGPGTRLTVT.

This clone has only a few counts. CDR3 protein: CASSPQGVVDTAFF. For the CDR3, the DNA is TGCGCCAGCAGCCCACAAGGTGTGGTCGATACAGCTTTCTTT. The J gene is TRBJ1-1, the V gene TRBV5-1; D gene uncertain. CDR1 and CDR2 from the germline V gene are SGHRS and YFSETQ. V was clipped by 4 bases and J by 10 bases, with 20 bases between them. This CDR3 contains 14 residues.

The chain couples TRBV7-9 to TRBJ1-1, with D unclear. The CDR3 consists of 12 residues. V was clipped by 5 bases and J by 7 bases, with 11 bases between them. Germline values: CDR1 SEHNR, CDR2 FQNEAQ (reference sequence). CDR3 sequence: CASSADSLEAFF. In DNA form, the CDR3 reads TGTGCCAGCAGCGCTGACTCACTTGAAGCTTTCTTT.

V is TRBV18 and J is TRBJ1-1; D uncertain. V was trimmed by 3 bases and J by 0 bases, leaving 8 bases between them. The length of the CDR3 is 14 residues. Germline V gene lookup returns CDR1 KGHSH and CDR2 LQKENI. The CDR3 loop reads CASSPSGLNTEAFF. The CDR3 nucleotides read TGTGCCAGCTCACCGTCCGGACTGAACACTGAAGCTTTCTTT.

The chain recombines TRBV9 with TRBJ2-2; 8 bases line up with TRBD1. The CDR3 is made up of 15 amino acids. The V and J ends lost 1 base and 5 bases, in that order; junction bases with no gene match: 4. Germline CDR1 reads SGDLS; CDR2 reads YYNGEE. The CDR3: CASSVSGTGTGELFF. CDR3 DNA: TGTGCCAGCAGCGTATCCGGGACAGGTACCGGGGAGCTGTTTTTT.

The chain employs TRBV4-2 and TRBJ2-7; 8 bases align to TRBD1. The J segment lost 5 bases and the V segment lost 1 base, leaving 7 bases of the junction unmatched. This CDR3 has 15 amino acids. The germline V gene encodes CDR1 LGHNA and CDR2 YNFKEQ. The CDR3 region has the DNA TGTGCCAGCAGCCAAGGGACAGGGATCATAGACGAGCAGTACTTC. Translation gives CASSQGTGIIDEQYF.

The chain has TRBV6-6 and TRBJ2-7, with unresolved D. CDR1 is MNHNY and CDR2 is SVGAGI in the germline V gene (reference sequence). The CDR3 length is 11 residues. Trimming removed 8 bases from V and 6 bases from J, with 11 bases in between. The CDR3 sequence is CASATLVEQYF. The DNA for the CDR3 is TGTGCCAGCGCCACTTTGGTCGAGCAGTACTTC.

The chain carries TRBV11-2 and TRBJ2-7; possible D gene TRBD2, 6 bases. V lost 0 bases, J lost 0 bases, and 9 bases lay in between. The CDR3 loop spans 15 amino acids. Germline CDR1 and CDR2: SGHAT and FQNNGV. CDR3 amino acids: CASSLDGSSSYEQYF. The CDR3 bases are TGTGCCAGCAGCTTAGACGGGAGCAGCTCCTACGAGCAGTACTTC.

This sequence joins TRBV18 and TRBJ2-1, with D possibly TRBD2 on 6 matching bases. V was trimmed by 5 bases and J by 2 bases, leaving 13 bases between them. Germline assignment: CDR1 KGHSH and CDR2 LQKENI. The CDR3 sequence is 15 residues long. The CDR3 loop reads CASSALGGPYNEQFF. DNA for the CDR3: TGTGCCAGCTCAGCATTGGGAGGTCCCTACAATGAGCAGTTCTTC.

The chain joins TRBV5-1 to TRBJ2-1; possible D gene TRBD1, 6 bases. Trimming pared 4 bases from V and 7 bases from J, leaving 9 bases between. Per germline, CDR1 SGHRS and CDR2 YFSETQ. The length of the CDR3 is 12 residues. Here the CDR3 reads CASSTGLNEQFF. The CDR3 DNA sequence: TGCGCCAGCAGCACAGGGCTGAATGAGCAGTTCTTC.

This clone came up a few times. The chain couples TRBV6-1 to TRBJ1-5; TRBD1 might be the D (6 bases). The V and J ends lost 3 bases and 8 bases respectively, with 14 bases between them. CDR3 length: 14 amino acids. Germline loops: CDR1 MNHNS, CDR2 SASEGT. The chain's CDR3 is CASSDPGVLEPQHF. The CDR3 bases are TGTGCCAGCAGTGACCCAGGGGTATTAGAGCCCCAGCATTTT.

This chain connects TRBV28 to TRBJ1-1; D unresolved. V lost 4 bases to trimming and J lost 2 bases, with 8 bases between them. Germline V gene lookup returns CDR1 MDHEN and CDR2 SYDVKM. The CDR3 runs 13 residues. CDR3 DNA sequence: TGTGCCAGCAGTTGGGGATTCAACACTGAAGCTTTCTTT. As protein: CASSWGFNTEAFF.

This chain joins TRBV11-3 and TRBJ2-3; D might be TRBD2 (6 bases). V was cut by 5 bases and J by 4 bases, with 16 bases left in between. CDR3 length: 15 residues. Germline CDR1 is SGHNT and CDR2 is YENEEA. The CDR3 here is CASSPGLGSADTQYF. For the CDR3, the DNA is TGTGCCAGCAGCCCGGGACTCGGGAGCGCAGATACGCAGTATTTT.

This clone was observed a handful of times. J is TRBJ1-5 and V is TRBV6-4; D gene uncertain. The V end was cut by 3 bases, the J end by 7 bases, with 10 bases between. Germline assignment: CDR1 MRHNA and CDR2 SNTAGT. CDR3 length: 13 residues. The CDR3 loop is CASSERAGQPQHF. As DNA, the CDR3 is TGTGCCAGCAGTGAAAGGGCCGGGCAGCCCCAGCATTTT.

The V and J genes are TRBV5-1 and TRBJ2-2; either TRBD1 or TRBD2 may fit D (5 bases each). V was cut by 5 bases and J by 4 bases, with 9 bases left in between. This CDR3 contains 13 residues. Germline V gene lookup returns CDR1 SGHRS and CDR2 YFSETQ. CDR3 protein: CASRGDGTGELFF. CDR3 nucleotides: TGCGCCAGCAGGGGGGATGGCACCGGGGAGCTGTTTTTT.

The chain carries TRBV6-1 and TRBJ1-2; D is unresolved. The V gene's germline CDR1 is MNHNS and CDR2 SASEGT. V dropped 2 bases and J dropped 8 bases, with 12 bases sitting between them. There are 13 residues in the CDR3. Here the CDR3 reads CASSESGVGGYTF. CDR3 in DNA: TGTGCCAGCAGTGAAAGCGGGGTAGGAGGCTACACCTTC.

V and J are TRBV9 and TRBJ2-1; D tentatively fits TRBD1 or TRBD2 (5 bases each). The CDR3 is made up of 13 amino acids. The germline gives CDR1 SGDLS, CDR2 YYNGEE. Trimming took 4 bases from V and 8 from J, leaving 13 bases between them. In DNA form, the CDR3 reads TGTGCCAGCAGCCCCAGGGACGTCTATGAGCAGTTCTTC. Translated, it gives CASSPRDVYEQFF.